A selection of T cell receptor beta chains follows, all from one sample in a study of blood T cell repertoires in COVID-19. Measured with immunoSEQ multiplex PCR; TCRdb has only the in-frame clones, and not every one. The profile shows more than 110,000 clones, around 80% of them singletons. Sample: peripheral blood. Receptors originate from an elderly man with acute or convalescent COVID-19. CDR3s include the opening cysteine and the closing phenylalanine or tryptophan. A D gene is named only where the DNA matches it firmly. Not all rows give a size; the values are once, few, many and, for expanded clones, a class.

J gene,clone size,D gene,V gene,CDR3 protein,CDR3 DNA
TRBJ2-2,-,TRBD1,TRBV19,CASSIRQGSGELFF,TGTGCCAGTAGTATAAGACAGGGGTCCGGGGAGCTGTTTTTT
TRBJ1-2,-,TRBD1,TRBV7-3,CASSSRTGVNYGYTF,TGTGCCAGCAGCTCAAGGACAGGGGTTAACTATGGCTACACCTTC
TRBJ2-7,-,-,TRBV7-8,CASSPLEQGYSYEQYF,TGTGCCAGCAGCCCACTGGAACAGGGCTACTCCTACGAGCAGTACTTC
TRBJ2-1,-,-,TRBV11-2,CASSLVREDAEQFF,TGTGCCAGCAGCTTAGTTCGGGAAGATGCTGAGCAGTTCTTC
TRBJ2-7,-,-,TRBV7-2,CASSSPSTRGEYEQYF,TGTGCCAGCAGCTCCCCCTCCACGCGGGGAGAATACGAGCAGTACTTC
TRBJ1-4,-,-,TRBV4-3,CASSHEENEKLFF,TGCGCCAGCAGCCACGAAGAGAATGAAAAACTGTTTTTT
TRBJ2-7,-,TRBD1,TRBV19,CASSINRGGLYEQYF,TGTGCCAGTAGTATTAACAGGGGTGGGCTCTACGAGCAGTACTTC
TRBJ2-5,-,-,TRBV5-1,CASSLEGEQTQYF,TGCGCCAGCAGCTTGGAAGGGGAACAGACCCAGTACTTC
TRBJ1-1,-,-,TRBV7-9,CASSLGSLGDTEAFF,TGTGCCAGCAGCTTAGGGTCCCTAGGGGATACTGAAGCTTTCTTT
TRBJ2-5,-,-,TRBV29-1,CSVTSGLRETQYF,TGCAGCGTTACCTCAGGGCTGAGGGAGACCCAGTACTTC
TRBJ2-2,-,-,TRBV6-5,CASSPFTGELFF,TGTGCCAGCAGCCCATTCACCGGGGAGCTGTTTTTT
TRBJ1-2,-,-,TRBV10-3,CAISEMAPGNYGYTF,TGTGCCATCAGTGAAATGGCCCCCGGGAACTATGGCTACACCTTC
TRBJ1-2,few,TRBD1,TRBV10-1,CASSARRYRGPNYGYTF,TGCGCCAGCAGTGCCCGACGTTACAGGGGCCCTAACTATGGCTACACCTTC
TRBJ2-5,once,-,TRBV13,CASSRRQETQYF,TGTGCCAGCAGCCGCAGACAAGAGACCCAGTACTTC
TRBJ2-1,-,TRBD1,TRBV16,CASSRSGTGGNEQFF,TGTGCCAGCAGCCGTTCCGGGACAGGGGGGAATGAGCAGTTCTTC
TRBJ1-1,-,TRBD1,TRBV7-8,CASSPRQGGVNTEAFF,TGTGCCAGCAGCCCGAGACAGGGGGGAGTGAACACTGAAGCTTTCTTT
TRBJ1-5,-,-,TRBV5-8,CASSPTWGGNQPQHF,TGTGCCAGCAGCCCAACGTGGGGGGGCAATCAGCCCCAGCATTTT
TRBJ2-1,-,-,TRBV21-1,CASSKILGAGEYTNEQFF,TGTGCCAGCAGCAAGATCCTTGGGGCGGGGGAGTACACCAATGAGCAGTTCTTC
TRBJ2-2,once,-,TRBV5-1,CASSLGWSTGELFF,TGCGCCAGCAGCTTGGGCTGGAGCACCGGGGAGCTGTTTTTT
TRBJ1-6,few,TRBD1,TRBV19,CASSDGTVSPLHF,TGTGCCAGTAGTGACGGGACAGTTTCACCCCTCCACTTT
TRBJ2-2,once,-,TRBV5-4,CASSILARELFF,TGTGCCAGCAGCATATTGGCCCGGGAGCTGTTTTTT
TRBJ2-7,-,-,TRBV5-1,CASSLGLDSYEQYF,TGCGCCAGCAGCTTGGGTTTAGACTCCTACGAGCAGTACTTC
TRBJ1-6,few,-,TRBV6-1,CASSEVPGGFNSPLHF,TGTGCCAGCAGTGAAGTTCCGGGGGGTTTTAATTCACCCCTCCACTTT